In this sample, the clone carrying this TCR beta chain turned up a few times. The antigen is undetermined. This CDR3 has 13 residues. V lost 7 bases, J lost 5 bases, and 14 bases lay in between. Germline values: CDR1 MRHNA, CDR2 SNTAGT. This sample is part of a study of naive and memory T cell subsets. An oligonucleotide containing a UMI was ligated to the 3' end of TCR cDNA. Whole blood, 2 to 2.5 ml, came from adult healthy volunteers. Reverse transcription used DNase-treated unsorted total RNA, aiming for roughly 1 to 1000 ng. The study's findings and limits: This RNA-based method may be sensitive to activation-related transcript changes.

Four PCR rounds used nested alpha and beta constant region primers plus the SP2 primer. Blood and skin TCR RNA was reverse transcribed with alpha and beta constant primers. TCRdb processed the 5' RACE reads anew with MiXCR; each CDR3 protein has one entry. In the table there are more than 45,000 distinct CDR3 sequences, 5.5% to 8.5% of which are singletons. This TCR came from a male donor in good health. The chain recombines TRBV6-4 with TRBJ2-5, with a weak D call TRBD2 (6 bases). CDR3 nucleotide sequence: TGTGCCAGCACCCGCCCGGCGGGGGAGACCCAGTACTTC. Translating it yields CASTRPAGETQYF.